This T cell receptor (beta chain) derives from a study of shared clonotypes between healthy human individuals. Study-level findings and limits: The naive CD4 repertoires of several donors were compared, and about 5% of clonotypes were shared.

The CDR3 length is 13 residues. Germline V CDR1 and CDR2: ENHRY, SYGVKD. The V gene lost 2 bases and the J gene lost 0 bases, with 4 bases spanning the gap. Generated by immunoSEQ multiplex PCR, the TCRdb table keeps only in-frame clones and is missing some. The sample has under 150,000 clones, 55% to 80% seen once. As concerns this clone: The antigen is unknown.

The TCR originated in a young woman in good health. The gene calls are TRBV10-3 and TRBJ1-2; D is uncertain. Material for sequencing was memory CD8+ T cells sorted from blood. Subset given: CD45RO+ cells pooled with CCR7-negative TemRA cells. This CDR3 is CAISEGANYGYTF. The CDR3 DNA reads TGTGCCATCAGTGAGGGAGCTAACTATGGCTACACCTTC.